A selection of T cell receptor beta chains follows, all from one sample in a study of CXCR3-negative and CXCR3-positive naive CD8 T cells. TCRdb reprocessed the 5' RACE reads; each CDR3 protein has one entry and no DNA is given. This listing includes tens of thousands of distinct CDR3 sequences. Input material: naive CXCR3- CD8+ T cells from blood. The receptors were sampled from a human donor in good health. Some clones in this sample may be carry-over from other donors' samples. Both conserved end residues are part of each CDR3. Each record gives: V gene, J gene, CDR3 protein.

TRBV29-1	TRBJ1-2	CSVGGGSYGYTF
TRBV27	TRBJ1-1	CASILQGAAGTEAFF
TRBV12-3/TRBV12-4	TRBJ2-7	CASSSRQAPSYEQYF
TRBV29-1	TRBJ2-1	CSVEVDRAEQFF
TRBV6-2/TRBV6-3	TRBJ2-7	CASSHQTRDYEQYF
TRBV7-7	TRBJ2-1	CASSSGLAGGLEQFF
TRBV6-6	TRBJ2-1	CASSSGRTYNEQFF
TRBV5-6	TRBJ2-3	CASSQEAATDTQYF
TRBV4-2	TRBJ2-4	CASSQDPLAGENIQYF
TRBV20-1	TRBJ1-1	CSASKQGESTEAFF
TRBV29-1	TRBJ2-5	CSVGSGYQETQYF
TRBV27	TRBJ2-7	CASSPTWVHEQYF
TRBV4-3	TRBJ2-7	CASSQAGLLAGGFDEQYF
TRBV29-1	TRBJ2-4	CSVREALAKNIQYF
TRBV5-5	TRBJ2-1	CASSGLAGGGEQFF
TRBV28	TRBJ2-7	CASSLPGGHLSSYEQYF